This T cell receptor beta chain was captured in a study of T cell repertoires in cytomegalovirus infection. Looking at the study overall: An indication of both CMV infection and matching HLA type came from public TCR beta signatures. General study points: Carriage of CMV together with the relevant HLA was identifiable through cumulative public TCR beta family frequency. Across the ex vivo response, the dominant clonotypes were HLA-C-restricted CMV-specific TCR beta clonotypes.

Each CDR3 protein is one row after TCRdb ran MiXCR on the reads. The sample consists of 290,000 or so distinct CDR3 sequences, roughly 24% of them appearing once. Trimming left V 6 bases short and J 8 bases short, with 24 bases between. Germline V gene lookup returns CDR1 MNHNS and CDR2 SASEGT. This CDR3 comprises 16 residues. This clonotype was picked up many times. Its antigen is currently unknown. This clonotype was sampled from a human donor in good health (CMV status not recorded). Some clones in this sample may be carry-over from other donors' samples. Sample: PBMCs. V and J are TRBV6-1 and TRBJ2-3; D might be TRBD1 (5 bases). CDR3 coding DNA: TGTGCCAGCAGAGCTAGTGTCCAGGGTATCAAGGTTACGCAGTATTTT. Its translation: CASRASVQGIKVTQYF.